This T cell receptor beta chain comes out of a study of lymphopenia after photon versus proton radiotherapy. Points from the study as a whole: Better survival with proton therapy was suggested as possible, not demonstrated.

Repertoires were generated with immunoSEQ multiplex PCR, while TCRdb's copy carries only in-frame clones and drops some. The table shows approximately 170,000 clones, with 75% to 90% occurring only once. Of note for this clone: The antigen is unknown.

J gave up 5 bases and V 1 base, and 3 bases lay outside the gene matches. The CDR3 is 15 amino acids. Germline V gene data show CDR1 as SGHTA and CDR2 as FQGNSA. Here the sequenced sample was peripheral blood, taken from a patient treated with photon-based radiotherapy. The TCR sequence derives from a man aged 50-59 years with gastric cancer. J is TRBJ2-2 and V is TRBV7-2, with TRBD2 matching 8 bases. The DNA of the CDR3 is TGTGCCAGCAGCTTAGTCGGGAGGGCGACCGGGGAGCTGTTTTTT. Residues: CASSLVGRATGELFF. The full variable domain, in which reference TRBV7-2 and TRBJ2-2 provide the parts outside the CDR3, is GAGVSQSPSNKVTEKGKDVELRCDPISGHTALYWYRQSLGQGLEFLIYFQGNSAPDKSGLPSDRFSAERTGGSVSTLTIQRTQQEDSAVYLCASSLVGRATGELFFGEGSRLTVL.